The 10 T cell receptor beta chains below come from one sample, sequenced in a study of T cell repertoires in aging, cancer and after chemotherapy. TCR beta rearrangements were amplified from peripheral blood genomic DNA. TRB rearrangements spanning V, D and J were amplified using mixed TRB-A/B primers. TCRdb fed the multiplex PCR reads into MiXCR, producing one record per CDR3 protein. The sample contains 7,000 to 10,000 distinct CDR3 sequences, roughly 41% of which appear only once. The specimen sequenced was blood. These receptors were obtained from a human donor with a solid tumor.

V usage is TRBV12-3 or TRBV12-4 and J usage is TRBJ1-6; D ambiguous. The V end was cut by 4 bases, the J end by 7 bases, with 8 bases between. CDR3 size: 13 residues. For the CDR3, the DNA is TGTGCCAGCAGTTCAAATCTAAATTCACCCCTCCACTTT. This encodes CASSSNLNSPLHF.

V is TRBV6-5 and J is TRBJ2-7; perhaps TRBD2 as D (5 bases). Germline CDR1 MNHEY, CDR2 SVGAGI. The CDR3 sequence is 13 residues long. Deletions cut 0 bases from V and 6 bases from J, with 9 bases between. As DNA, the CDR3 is TGTGCCAGCAGTTACTCGAGGGAAGGCGAGCAGTACTTC. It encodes CASSYSREGEQYF.

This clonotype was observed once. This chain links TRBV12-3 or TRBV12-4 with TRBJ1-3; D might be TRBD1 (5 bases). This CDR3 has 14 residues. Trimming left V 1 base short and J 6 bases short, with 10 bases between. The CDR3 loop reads CASSLGQFLNTIYF. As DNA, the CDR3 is TGTGCCAGCAGTTTAGGACAGTTCCTAAACACCATATATTTT.

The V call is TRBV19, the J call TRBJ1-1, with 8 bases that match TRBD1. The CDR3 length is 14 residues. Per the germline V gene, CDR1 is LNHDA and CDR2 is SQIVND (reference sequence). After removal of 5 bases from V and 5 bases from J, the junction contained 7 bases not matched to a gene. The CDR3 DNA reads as TGTGCCAGTAGTGTAGCAGGGGGCTATACTGAAGCTTTCTTT. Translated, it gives CASSVAGGYTEAFF.

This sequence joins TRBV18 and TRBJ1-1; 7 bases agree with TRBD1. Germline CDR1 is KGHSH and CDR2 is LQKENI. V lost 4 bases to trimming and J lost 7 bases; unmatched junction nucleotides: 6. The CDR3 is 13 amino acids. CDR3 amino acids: CASSHRGANEAFF. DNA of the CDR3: TGTGCCAGCTCACACAGGGGAGCAAATGAAGCTTTCTTT. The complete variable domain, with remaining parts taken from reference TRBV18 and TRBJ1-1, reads NAGVMQNPRHLVRRRGQEARLRCSPMKGHSHVYWYRQLPEEGLKFMVYLQKENIIDESGMPKERFSAEFPKEGPSILRIQQVVRGDSAAYFCASSHRGANEAFFGQGTRLTVV.

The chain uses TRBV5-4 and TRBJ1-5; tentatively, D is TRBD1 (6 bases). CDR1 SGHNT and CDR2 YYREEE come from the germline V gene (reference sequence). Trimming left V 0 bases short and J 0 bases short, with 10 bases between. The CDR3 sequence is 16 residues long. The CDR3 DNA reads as TGTGCCAGCAGCTTGGGGGGGACAAATAGCAATCAGCCCCAGCATTTT. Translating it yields CASSLGGTNSNQPQHF.

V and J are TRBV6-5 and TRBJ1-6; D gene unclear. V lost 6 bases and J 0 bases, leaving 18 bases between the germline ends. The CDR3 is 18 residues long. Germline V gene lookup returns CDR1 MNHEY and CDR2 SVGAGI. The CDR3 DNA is TGTGCCAGCAGCCCACCCGGACTCGCGAGCTCCTATAATTCACCCCTCCACTTT. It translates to CASSPPGLASSYNSPLHF.

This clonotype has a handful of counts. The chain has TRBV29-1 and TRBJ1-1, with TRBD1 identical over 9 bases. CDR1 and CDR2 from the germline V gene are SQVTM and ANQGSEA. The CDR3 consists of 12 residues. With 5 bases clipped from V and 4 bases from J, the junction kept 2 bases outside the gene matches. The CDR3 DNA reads TGCAGCGTTCAGGGACAGGGCACTGAAGCTTTCTTT. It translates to CSVQGQGTEAFF. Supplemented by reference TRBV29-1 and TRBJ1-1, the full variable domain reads SAVISQKPSRDICQRGTSLTIQCQVDSQVTMMFWYRQQPGQSLTLIATANQGSEATYESGFVIDKFPISRPNLTFSTLTVSNMSPEDSSIYLCSVQGQGTEAFFGQGTRLTVV.

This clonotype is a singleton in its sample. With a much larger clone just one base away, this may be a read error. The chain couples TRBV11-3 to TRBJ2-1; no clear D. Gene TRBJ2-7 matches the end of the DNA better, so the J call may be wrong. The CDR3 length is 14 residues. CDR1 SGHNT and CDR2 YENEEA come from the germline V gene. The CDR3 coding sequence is TGTGCCAGCAGCTTAGGGAGCGCCTACAATGAGCAGTACTTC. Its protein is CASSLGSAYNEQYF.

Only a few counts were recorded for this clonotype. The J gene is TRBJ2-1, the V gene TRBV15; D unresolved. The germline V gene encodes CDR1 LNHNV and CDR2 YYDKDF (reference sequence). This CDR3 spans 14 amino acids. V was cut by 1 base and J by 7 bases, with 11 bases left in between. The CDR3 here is CATSRAGKGNEQFF. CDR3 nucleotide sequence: TGTGCCACCAGCAGAGCCGGAAAAGGGAATGAGCAGTTCTTC.